These 13 T cell receptor beta chains were all obtained from the same sample, sequenced in a study of regulatory T cells in long-lasting Graves disease. Researchers made TCR beta libraries by using iRepertoire HTBI primers and running Arm-PCR on CDR3 regions. TCRdb used MiXCR to reprocess the multiplex PCR reads, holding one entry per CDR3 protein. The table lists 350,000 to 550,000 distinct CDR3 sequences, over 15% of them singletons, with 20% to 25% in the top ten. Time point specified: newly diagnosed GD, antithyroid drugs for less than 3 months. PBMC RNA was the source of the TCR library. The same data also went into a second study, on T cells in Graves' hyperthyroidism and ophthalmopathy.

Sequences were derived from peripheral blood mononuclear cells (PBMCs), sampled at new diagnosis, from a patient treated with antithyroid drugs. The receptor set was obtained from a young woman with Graves disease.

The chain carries TRBV11-2 and TRBJ1-3; possible D gene TRBD1, 5 bases. The CDR3 runs to 16 residues. The germline CDR1 and CDR2 sequences are SGHAT and FQNNGV. V was clipped by 5 bases and J by 1 base, with 15 bases between them. The DNA of the CDR3 is TGTGCCAGCAGCCCTCAGGTGACAGCTTCTGGAAACACCATATATTTT. The encoded protein is CASSPQVTASGNTIYF.

The V gene is TRBV10-2, the J gene TRBJ2-1, with D tentatively TRBD2 (6 bases). The CDR3 runs 13 residues. From germline, CDR1 is WSHSY and CDR2 SAAADI. V was trimmed by 9 bases and J by 6 bases, leaving 15 bases between them. The chain's CDR3 is CASQLGTANEQFF. In nucleotides, the CDR3 is TGCGCCAGTCAACTCGGGACTGCCAATGAGCAGTTCTTC.

The gene calls are TRBV4-3 and TRBJ2-1; perhaps D is TRBD1 or TRBD2 (5 bases each). With 0 bases removed from V and 2 bases from J, the gap between germline ends came to 11 bases. The germline gives CDR1 LGHNA, CDR2 YSLEER. This CDR3 spans 16 amino acids. Here the CDR3 DNA reads TGCGCCAGCAGCCAAGATTACCCGGGACCCTACAATGAGCAGTTCTTC. Its translation: CASSQDYPGPYNEQFF.

This clonotype was counted only a few times. The chain is built from TRBV7-8 and TRBJ1-5, with 8 bases lining up with TRBD1. CDR1 SGHVS and CDR2 FQNEAQ come from the germline V gene. The V and J ends lost 2 bases and 4 bases, in that order; junction bases with no gene match: 4. This CDR3 has 15 residues. CDR3 region: CASSLPGQGNQPQHF. The CDR3 region has the DNA TGTGCCAGCAGCTTACCCGGACAGGGAAATCAGCCCCAGCATTTT. Drawing the rest from reference TRBV7-8 and TRBJ1-5, the complete variable domain is GAGVSQSPRYKVAKRGQDVALRCDPISGHVSLFWYQQALGQGPEFLTYFQNEAQLDKSGLPSDRFFAERPEGSVSTLKIQRTQQEDSAVYLCASSLPGQGNQPQHFGDGTRLSIL.

This clonotype was seen a few times. This chain uses TRBV5-1 with TRBJ2-6; 10 bases are a match to TRBD2. CDR3 length equals 18 residues. The germline gives CDR1 SGHRS, CDR2 YFSETQ. Losses at the gene ends were 0 bases for V and 0 bases for J; bases not matched to a gene: 3. The CDR3 DNA is TGCGCCAGCAGCTTGGAACTAGCGGGATTCTCTGGGGCCAACGTCCTGACTTTC. Protein: CASSLELAGFSGANVLTF. Complete variable domain (other parts from reference TRBV5-1 and TRBJ2-6): KAGVTQTPRYLIKTRGQQVTLSCSPISGHRSVSWYQQTPGQGLQFLFEYFSETQRNKGNFPGRFSGRQFSNSRSEMNVSTLELGDSALYLCASSLELAGFSGANVLTFGAGSRLTVL.

This clonotype was seen repeatedly, ten times or more. Germline is not matched at one junction end, which may reflect a read error. CDR3 DNA: TGCGCCAGCAGCTCTCGACTCCAGGGAAACACAGATACGCAGTATTTT. This gives the protein CASSSRLQGNTDTQYF. The chain uses TRBV7-2 and TRBJ2-3; a possible D gene is TRBD1 (5 bases). There are 16 residues in the CDR3. Germline V gene lookup returns CDR1 SGHTA and CDR2 FQGNSA.

The rearrangement uses TRBV24-1 and TRBJ2-1, with D tentatively TRBD2 (6 bases). CDR1 KGHDR and CDR2 SFDVKD come from the germline V gene. V was cut by 3 bases and J by 8 bases, with 10 bases left in between. The CDR3 loop spans 13 amino acids. CDR3 loop: CATSDPQRDEQFF. Written as DNA, the CDR3 is TGTGCCACCAGTGATCCACAGCGGGATGAGCAGTTCTTC.

This clonotype was counted at least ten times. This chain uses TRBV28 with TRBJ1-1; no definite D call. CDR1 MDHEN and CDR2 SYDVKM come from the germline V gene. The CDR3 runs 13 residues. V was pared by 6 bases and J by 4 bases, with 12 bases between. The CDR3 loop reads CASSLRRSTEAFF. Here the CDR3 DNA reads TGTGCCAGCAGCCTTCGGAGGAGCACTGAAGCTTTCTTT. The full variable domain, rest sourced from reference TRBV28 and TRBJ1-1, is DVKVTQSSRYLVKRTGEKVFLECVQDMDHENMFWYRQDPGLGLRLIYFSYDVKMKEKGDIPEGYSVSREKKERFSLILESASTNQTSMYLCASSLRRSTEAFFGQGTRLTVV.

This clonotype was counted a few times. A much larger clone is a single base away; this may be a read error. The V gene is TRBV2, the J gene TRBJ2-1; weak D call: TRBD1 (6 bases). The CDR3 is 12 residues long. Germline CDR1 reads SNHLY; CDR2 reads FYNNEI. Trimming cost V 6 bases and J 10 bases, with 13 bases left between them. The CDR3 protein is CASSAQGYEQFF. As DNA, the CDR3 is TGTGCCAGCAGCGCACAGGGCTACGAGCAGTTCTTC.

This clonotype was seen only a few times. The gene calls are TRBV6-1 and TRBJ1-2, with 8 bases identical to TRBD1. The CDR3 totals 14 residues. Germline CDR1 MNHNS, CDR2 SASEGT. Trimming took 5 bases from V and 2 from J; bases not matched to a gene: 4. CDR3 nucleotide sequence: TGTGCCAGCAGTACCAGGGGGCGCAACTATGGCTACACCTTC. Translated: CASSTRGRNYGYTF.

The chain employs TRBV7-2 and TRBJ1-2, with D maybe TRBD1 (5 bases). This CDR3 is 14 amino acids long. The germline V and J ends were trimmed by 5 bases and 8 bases, with 18 bases remaining between them. The germline V gene has CDR1 SGHTA and CDR2 FQGNSA. The CDR3 bases are TGTGCCAGCAGCGCCGGGATTGGGGGTGAGGGCTACACCTTC. Protein sequence: CASSAGIGGEGYTF.

Turning to this clonotype: Just one base apart from a much larger clone, this may be a read error. V usage is TRBV20-1 and J usage is TRBJ2-1, with 8 bases that match TRBD1. This CDR3 region has 15 residues. The germline V gene has CDR1 DFQATT and CDR2 SNEGSKA (reference sequence). Trimming removed 0 bases from V and 10 bases from J; junction bases left unmatched: 11. CDR3 protein: CSARDLGQGPYEQFF. For the CDR3, the DNA is TGCAGTGCTAGAGATCTAGGACAGGGACCCTACGAGCAGTTCTTC.

In DNA form, the CDR3 reads TGTGCTAGTGCCGGGACCTGGGAGACCCAGTACTTC. Protein sequence: CASAGTWETQYF. The V and J genes are TRBV12-5 and TRBJ2-5; either TRBD1 or TRBD2 may supply D (5 bases each). Trimming cost V 7 bases and J 5 bases, with 11 bases left between them. The germline gives CDR1 LGHNT, CDR2 FRNRAP. The CDR3 has 12 amino acids.